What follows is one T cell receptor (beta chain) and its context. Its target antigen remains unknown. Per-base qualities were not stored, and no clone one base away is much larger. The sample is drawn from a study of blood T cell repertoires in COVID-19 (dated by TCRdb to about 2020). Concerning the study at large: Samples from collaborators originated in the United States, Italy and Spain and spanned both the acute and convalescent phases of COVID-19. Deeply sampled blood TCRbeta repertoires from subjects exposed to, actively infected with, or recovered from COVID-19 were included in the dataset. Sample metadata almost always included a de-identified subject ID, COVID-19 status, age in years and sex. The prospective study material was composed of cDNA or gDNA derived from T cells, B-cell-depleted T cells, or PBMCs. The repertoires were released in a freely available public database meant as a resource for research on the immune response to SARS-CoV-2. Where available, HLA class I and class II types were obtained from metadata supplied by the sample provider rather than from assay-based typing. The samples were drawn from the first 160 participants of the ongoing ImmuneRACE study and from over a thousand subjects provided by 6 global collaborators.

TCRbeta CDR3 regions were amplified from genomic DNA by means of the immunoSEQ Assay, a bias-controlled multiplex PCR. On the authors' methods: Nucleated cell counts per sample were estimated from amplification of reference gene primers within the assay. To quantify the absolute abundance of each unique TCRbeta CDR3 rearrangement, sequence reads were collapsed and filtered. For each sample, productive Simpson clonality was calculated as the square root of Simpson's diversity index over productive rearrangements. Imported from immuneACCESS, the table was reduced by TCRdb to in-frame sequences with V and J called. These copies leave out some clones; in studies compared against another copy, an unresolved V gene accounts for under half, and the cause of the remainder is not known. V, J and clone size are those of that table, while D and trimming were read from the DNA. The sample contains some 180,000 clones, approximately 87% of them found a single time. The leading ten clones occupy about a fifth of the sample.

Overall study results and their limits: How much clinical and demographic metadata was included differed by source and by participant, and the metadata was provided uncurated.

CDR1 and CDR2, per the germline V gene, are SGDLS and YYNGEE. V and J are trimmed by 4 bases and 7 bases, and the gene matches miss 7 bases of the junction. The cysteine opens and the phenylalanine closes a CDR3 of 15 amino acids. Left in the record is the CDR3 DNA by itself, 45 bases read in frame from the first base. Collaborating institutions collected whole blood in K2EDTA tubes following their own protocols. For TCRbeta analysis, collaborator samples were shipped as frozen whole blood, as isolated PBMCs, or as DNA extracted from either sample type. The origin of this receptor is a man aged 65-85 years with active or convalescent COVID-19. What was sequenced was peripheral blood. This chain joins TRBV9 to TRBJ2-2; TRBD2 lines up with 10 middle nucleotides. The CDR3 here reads CASSTSGTPGGELFF. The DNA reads TGTGCCAGCAGCACTAGCGGGACCCCGGGCGGGGAGCTGTTTTTT.